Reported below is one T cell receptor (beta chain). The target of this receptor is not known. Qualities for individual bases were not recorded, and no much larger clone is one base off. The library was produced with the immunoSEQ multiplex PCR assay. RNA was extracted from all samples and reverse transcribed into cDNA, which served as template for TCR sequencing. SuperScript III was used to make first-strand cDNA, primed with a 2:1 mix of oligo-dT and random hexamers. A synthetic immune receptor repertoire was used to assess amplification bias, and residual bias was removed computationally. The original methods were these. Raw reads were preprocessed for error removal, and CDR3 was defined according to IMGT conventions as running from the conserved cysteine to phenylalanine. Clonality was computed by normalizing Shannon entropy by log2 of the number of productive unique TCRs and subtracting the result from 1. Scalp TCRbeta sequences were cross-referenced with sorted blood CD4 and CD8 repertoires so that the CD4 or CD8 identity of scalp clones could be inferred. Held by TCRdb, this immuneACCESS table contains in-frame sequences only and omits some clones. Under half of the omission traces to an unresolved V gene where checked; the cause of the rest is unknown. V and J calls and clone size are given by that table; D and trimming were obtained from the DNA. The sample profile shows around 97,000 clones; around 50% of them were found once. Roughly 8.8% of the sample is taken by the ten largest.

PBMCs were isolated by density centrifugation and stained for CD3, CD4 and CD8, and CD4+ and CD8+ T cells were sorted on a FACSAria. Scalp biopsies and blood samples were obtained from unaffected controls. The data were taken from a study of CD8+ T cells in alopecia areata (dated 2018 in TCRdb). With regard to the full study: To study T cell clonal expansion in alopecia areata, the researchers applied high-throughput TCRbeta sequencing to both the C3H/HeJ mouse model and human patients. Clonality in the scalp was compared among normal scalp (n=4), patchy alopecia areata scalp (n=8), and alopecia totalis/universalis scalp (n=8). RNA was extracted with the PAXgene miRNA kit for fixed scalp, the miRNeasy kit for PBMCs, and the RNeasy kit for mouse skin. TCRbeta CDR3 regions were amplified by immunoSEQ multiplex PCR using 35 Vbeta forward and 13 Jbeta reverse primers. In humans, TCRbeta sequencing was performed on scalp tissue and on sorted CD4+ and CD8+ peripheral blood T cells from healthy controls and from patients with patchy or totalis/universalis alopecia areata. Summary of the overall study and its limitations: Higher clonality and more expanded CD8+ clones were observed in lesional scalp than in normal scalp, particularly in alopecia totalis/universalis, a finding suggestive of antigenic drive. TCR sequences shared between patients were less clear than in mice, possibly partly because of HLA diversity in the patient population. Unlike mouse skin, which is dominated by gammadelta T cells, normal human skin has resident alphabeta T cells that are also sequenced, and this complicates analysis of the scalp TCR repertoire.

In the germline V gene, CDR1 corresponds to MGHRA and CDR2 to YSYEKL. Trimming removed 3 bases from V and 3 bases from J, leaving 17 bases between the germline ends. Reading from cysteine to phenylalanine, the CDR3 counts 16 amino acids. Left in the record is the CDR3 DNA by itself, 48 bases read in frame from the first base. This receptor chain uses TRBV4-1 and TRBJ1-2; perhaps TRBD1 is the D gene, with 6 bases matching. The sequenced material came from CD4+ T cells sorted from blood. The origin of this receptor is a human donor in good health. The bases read TGCGCCAGCAGCCAGGGTAGCGACAGGCGCGACTATGGCTACACCTTC. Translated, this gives CASSQGSDRRDYGYTF.